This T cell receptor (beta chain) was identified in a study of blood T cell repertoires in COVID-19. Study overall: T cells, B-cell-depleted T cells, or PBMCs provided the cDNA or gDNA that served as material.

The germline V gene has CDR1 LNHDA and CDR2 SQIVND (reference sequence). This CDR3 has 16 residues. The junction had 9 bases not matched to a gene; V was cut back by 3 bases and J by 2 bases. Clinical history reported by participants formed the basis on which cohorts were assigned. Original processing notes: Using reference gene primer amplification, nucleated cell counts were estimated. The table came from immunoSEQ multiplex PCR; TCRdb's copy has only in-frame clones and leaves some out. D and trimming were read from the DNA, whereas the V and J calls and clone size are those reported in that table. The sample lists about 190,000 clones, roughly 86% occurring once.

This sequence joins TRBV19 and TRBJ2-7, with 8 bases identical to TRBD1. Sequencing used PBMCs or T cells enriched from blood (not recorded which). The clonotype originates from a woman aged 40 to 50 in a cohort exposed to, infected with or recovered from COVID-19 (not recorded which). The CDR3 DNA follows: TGTGCCAGTAGTATGGGTATTCAGGACAGGGCCTACGAGCAGTACTTC. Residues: CASSMGIQDRAYEQYF.